A single sample is the source of the 10 T cell receptor beta chains below, sequenced in a study of OX40 agonist ivuxolimab in advanced cancers. Data came from immunoSEQ multiplex PCR; TCRdb stores just in-frame clones and leaves some out. Found here are 45,000 or so clones, 80% to 90% of them singletons; the top ten hold around 2.6%. The sample was CD4+ or CD8+ T cells sorted from blood, taken in a trial of the OX40 agonist ivuxolimab. These TCRs come from an adult with an advanced solid tumor such as melanoma, head and neck, liver or kidney cancer.

This chain uses TRBV5-1 with TRBJ1-4; tentatively, D is TRBD1 (6 bases). Germline V gives CDR1 SGHRS, CDR2 YFSETQ. The CDR3 has 14 amino acids. Trimming stripped 4 bases from V and 7 bases from J, with 14 bases between. CDR3 nucleotides: TGCGCCAGCAGCACCAGGGGAGGGACTGAAAAACTGTTTTTT. Translating it yields CASSTRGGTEKLFF.

The rearrangement uses TRBV9 and TRBJ2-3; D ambiguous. The CDR3 covers 13 residues. The germline gives CDR1 SGDLS, CDR2 YYNGEE. V was pared by 3 bases and J by 9 bases, with 14 bases between. DNA for the CDR3: TGTGCCAGCAGCGGTAGCTCTTGGGGAACGCAGTATTTT. This sequence encodes CASSGSSWGTQYF. The variable domain in full, completed from reference TRBV9 and TRBJ2-3, reads DSGVTQTPKHLITATGQRVTLRCSPRSGDLSVYWYQQSLDQGLQFLIQYYNGEERAKGNILERFSAQQFPDLHSELNLSSLELGDSALYFCASSGSSWGTQYFGPGTRLTVL.

The chain couples TRBV7-9 to TRBJ2-5; TRBD2 is a possible D gene (7 bases). CDR3 length: 15 amino acids. Between the trimmed V and J ends, which lost 3 bases and 5 bases, there was a span of 16 bases. Germline CDR1 reads SEHNR; CDR2 reads FQNEAQ (reference sequence). For the CDR3, the DNA is TGTGCCAGCAGCTTGCGGGGGCTCCCCCGGGAGACCCAGTACTTC. Translating it yields CASSLRGLPRETQYF.

The J gene is TRBJ2-5, the V gene TRBV2; D perhaps matches TRBD1 (5 bases). This CDR3 comprises 14 residues. Trimming stripped 6 bases from V and 4 bases from J, with 15 bases between. Germline assignment: CDR1 SNHLY and CDR2 FYNNEI. CDR3 coding DNA: TGTGCCAGCAGCGTCCGACAGCCCTTAGAGACCCAGTACTTC. Translation gives CASSVRQPLETQYF.

The chain has TRBV11-2 and TRBJ2-7; D might be TRBD1 (6 bases). V lost 3 bases and J 2 bases, leaving 11 bases between the germline ends. CDR1 and CDR2 (germline): SGHAT, FQNNGV. The CDR3 runs 14 residues. CDR3: CASSFGGKTYEQYF. Here the CDR3 DNA reads TGTGCCAGCAGCTTTGGGGGCAAGACCTACGAGCAGTACTTC. The variable domain in full, with the rest retrieved from reference TRBV11-2 and TRBJ2-7, is EAGVAQSPRYKIIEKRQSVAFWCNPISGHATLYWYQQILGQGPKLLIQFQNNGVVDDSQLPKDRFSAERLKGVDSTLKIQPAKLEDSAVYLCASSFGGKTYEQYFGPGTRLTVT.

The rearrangement uses TRBV28 and TRBJ1-1; D is unresolved. The CDR3 sequence is 12 residues long. The V gene lost 10 bases and the J gene lost 1 base, with 10 bases spanning the gap. Germline V gives CDR1 MDHEN, CDR2 SYDVKM. The CDR3 nucleotides read TGTGCCACGCTGAGAGGGAACACTGAAGCTTTCTTT. Encoded protein: CATLRGNTEAFF.

This rearrangement joins TRBV7-3 to TRBJ2-5, with 9 bases aligning to TRBD2. The CDR3 totals 15 residues. Germline V gives CDR1 SGHTA, CDR2 FQGTGA. The J segment lost 1 base and the V segment lost 4 bases, leaving 4 bases of the junction unmatched. Here the CDR3 DNA reads TGTGCCAGCAGCTCCGTAGCGGGGGCCCAAGAGACCCAGTACTTC. Its protein product is CASSSVAGAQETQYF. The full variable domain, completed using reference TRBV7-3 and TRBJ2-5, is GAGVSQTPSNKVTEKGKYVELRCDPISGHTALYWYRQSLGQGPEFLIYFQGTGAADDSGLPNDRFFAVRPEGSVSTLKIQRTERGDSAVYLCASSSVAGAQETQYFGPGTRLLVL.

V gene TRBV7-8 combines with J gene TRBJ2-3; TRBD2 aligns across 9 bases. This CDR3 region has 16 residues. Losses at the gene ends were 8 bases for V and 8 bases for J; bases not matched to a gene: 17. CDR1 SGHVS and CDR2 FQNEAQ come from the germline V gene. This chain's CDR3 is CASEGGIAGVGGTQYF. Here the CDR3 DNA reads TGTGCCAGCGAGGGGGGCATAGCGGGAGTGGGAGGTACGCAGTATTTT.

The rearrangement links TRBV28 to TRBJ2-2; TRBD1 matches 9 bases. With 10 bases clipped from V and 7 bases from J, the junction kept 13 bases outside the gene matches. The CDR3 is 15 amino acids. Per the germline V gene, CDR1 is MDHEN and CDR2 is SYDVKM. The CDR3 DNA follows: TGTGCCACCCACCGGGGACAGGGCGAATACGGGGAGCTGTTTTTT. Its protein is CATHRGQGEYGELFF.

This clone was detected only a few times. The J gene is TRBJ2-7, the V gene TRBV11-2; weak D call: TRBD1 (5 bases). Germline assignment: CDR1 SGHAT and CDR2 FQNNGV. This CDR3 has 12 amino acids. The V end was cut by 5 bases, the J end by 6 bases, with 11 bases between. The CDR3, as DNA: TGTGCCAGCAGCCCAGACAGCTTCGAGCAGTACTTC. Protein product: CASSPDSFEQYF.